This T cell receptor beta chain was retrieved from a study of blood T cell repertoires in COVID-19. Study details: Researchers got acute and convalescent COVID-19 samples from the United States, Italy and Spain. T cells, B-cell-depleted T cells, or PBMCs supplied cDNA or gDNA.

Methods used by the authors: Nucleated cell counts were estimated from reference gene primer amplification. Sequencing was performed with immunoSEQ multiplex PCR; in TCRdb, only in-frame clones are kept and a portion is missing. Clone size and the V and J calls come from that table; the DNA yielded D and trimming. The table includes 25,000 to 30,000 clones, 88% detected once. Sequencing input: peripheral blood. This TCR came from a woman aged 45 to 65 with active COVID-19.

The CDR3 DNA is TGTGCCAGCAGCACTCGACAGGTCACAGATACGCAGTATTTT. Translated: CASSTRQVTDTQYF. The chain recombines TRBV9 with TRBJ2-3; the D gene is possibly TRBD1 (6 bases). Germline-derived CDR1 and CDR2 are SGDLS and YYNGEE. CDR3 length: 14 residues. Between the trimmed V and J ends, which lost 4 bases and 2 bases, there was a span of 11 bases.